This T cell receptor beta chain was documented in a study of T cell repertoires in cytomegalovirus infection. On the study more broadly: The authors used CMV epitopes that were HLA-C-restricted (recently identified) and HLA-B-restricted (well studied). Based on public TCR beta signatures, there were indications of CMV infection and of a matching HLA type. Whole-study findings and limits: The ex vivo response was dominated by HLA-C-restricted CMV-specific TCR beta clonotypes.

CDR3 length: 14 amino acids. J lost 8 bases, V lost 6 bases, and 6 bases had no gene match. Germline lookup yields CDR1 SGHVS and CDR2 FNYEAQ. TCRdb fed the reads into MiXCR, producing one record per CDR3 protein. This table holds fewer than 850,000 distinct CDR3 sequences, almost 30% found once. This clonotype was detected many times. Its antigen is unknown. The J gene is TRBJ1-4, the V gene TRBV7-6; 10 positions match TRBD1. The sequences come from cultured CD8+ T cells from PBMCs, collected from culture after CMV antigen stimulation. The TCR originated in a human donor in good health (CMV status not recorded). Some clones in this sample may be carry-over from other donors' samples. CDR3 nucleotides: TGTGCCAGCAGGCTGGGACAGGGGCCGGAAAAACTGTTTTTT. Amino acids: CASRLGQGPEKLFF.